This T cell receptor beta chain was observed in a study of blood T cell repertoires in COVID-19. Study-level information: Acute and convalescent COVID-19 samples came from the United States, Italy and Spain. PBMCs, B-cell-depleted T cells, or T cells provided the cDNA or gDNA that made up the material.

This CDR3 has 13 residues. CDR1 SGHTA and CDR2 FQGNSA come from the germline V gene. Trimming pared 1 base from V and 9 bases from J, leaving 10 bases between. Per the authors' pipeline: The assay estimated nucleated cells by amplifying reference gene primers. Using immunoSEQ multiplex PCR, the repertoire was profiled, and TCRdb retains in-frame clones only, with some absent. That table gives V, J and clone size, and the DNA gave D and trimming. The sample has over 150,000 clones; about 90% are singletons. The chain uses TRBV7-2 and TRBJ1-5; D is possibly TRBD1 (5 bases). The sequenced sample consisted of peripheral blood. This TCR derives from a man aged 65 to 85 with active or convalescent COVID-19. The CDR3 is CASSLGGRAPQHF. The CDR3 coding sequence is TGTGCCAGCAGCTTAGGGGGCCGAGCGCCCCAGCATTTT.